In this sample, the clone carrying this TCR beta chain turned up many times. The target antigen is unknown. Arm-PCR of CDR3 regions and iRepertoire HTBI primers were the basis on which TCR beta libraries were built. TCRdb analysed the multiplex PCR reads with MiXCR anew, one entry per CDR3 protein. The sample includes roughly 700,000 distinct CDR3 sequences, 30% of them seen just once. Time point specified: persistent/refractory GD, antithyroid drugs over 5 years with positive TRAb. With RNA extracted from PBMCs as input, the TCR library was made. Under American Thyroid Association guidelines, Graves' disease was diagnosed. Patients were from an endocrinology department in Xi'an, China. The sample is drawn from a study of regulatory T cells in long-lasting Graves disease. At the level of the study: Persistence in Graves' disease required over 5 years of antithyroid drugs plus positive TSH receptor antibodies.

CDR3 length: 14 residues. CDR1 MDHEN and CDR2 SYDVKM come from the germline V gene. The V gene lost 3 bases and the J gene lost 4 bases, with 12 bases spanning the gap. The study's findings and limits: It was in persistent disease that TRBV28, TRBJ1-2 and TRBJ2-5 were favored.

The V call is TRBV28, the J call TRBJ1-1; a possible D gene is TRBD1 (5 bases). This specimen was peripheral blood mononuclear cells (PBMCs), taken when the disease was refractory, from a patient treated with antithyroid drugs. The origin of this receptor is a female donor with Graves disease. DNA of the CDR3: TGTGCCAGCAGTTTTAGGGGATCTATCACTGAAGCTTTCTTT. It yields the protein CASSFRGSITEAFF.